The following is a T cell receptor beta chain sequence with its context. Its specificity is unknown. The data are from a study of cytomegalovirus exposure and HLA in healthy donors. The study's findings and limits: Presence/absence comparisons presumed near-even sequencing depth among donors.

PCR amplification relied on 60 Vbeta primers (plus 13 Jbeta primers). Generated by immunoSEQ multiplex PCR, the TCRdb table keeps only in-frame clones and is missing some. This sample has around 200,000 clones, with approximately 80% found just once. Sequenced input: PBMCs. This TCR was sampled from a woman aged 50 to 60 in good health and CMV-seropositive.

CDR3 loop: CSAEQGGGMNTEAFF. The CDR3 DNA is TGCAGCGCAGAGCAGGGAGGGGGGATGAACACTGAAGCTTTCTTT. The J gene is TRBJ1-1, the V gene TRBV29-1; TRBD1 is a possible D gene (6 bases). The V end lost 7 bases, the J end lost 0 bases, and 18 bases lay between the germline ends. CDR1 is SQVTM and CDR2 is ANQGSEA in the germline V gene. This CDR3 is built from 15 residues.